Presented here are 15 T cell receptor beta chains from one specimen sequenced in a study of OX40 agonist ivuxolimab in advanced cancers. Here immunoSEQ multiplex PCR was the method, and the copy in TCRdb shows in-frame clones only, minus some. The sample has tens of thousands of clones; 70% to 80% are singletons. This specimen was CD4+ or CD8+ T cells sorted from blood, taken in a trial of the OX40 agonist ivuxolimab. The receptors shown here come from an adult with an advanced solid tumor such as melanoma, head and neck, liver or kidney cancer.

This chain joins TRBV4-1 and TRBJ2-3, with a possible D match to TRBD1 (6 bases). Trimming removed 8 bases from V and 5 bases from J, with 17 bases in between. The CDR3 sequence is 14 residues long. Germline V lookup: CDR1 MGHRA, CDR2 YSYEKL. As DNA, the CDR3 is TGCGCCAGCGGCAATCGACAGGCTAGAGATACGCAGTATTTT. Amino acid sequence: CASGNRQARDTQYF.

The rearrangement joins TRBV18 to TRBJ1-3; tentatively, D is TRBD1 (5 bases). The CDR3 is made up of 13 amino acids. Germline-derived CDR1 and CDR2 are KGHSH and LQKENI. Trimming removed 3 bases from V and 4 bases from J, with 7 bases in between. The CDR3 DNA reads as TGTGCCAGCTCACCGCAGGGAGGAAACACCATATATTTT. It encodes CASSPQGGNTIYF.

This clone turned up a few times. V gene TRBV7-2 combines with J gene TRBJ2-1; no clear D gene. The CDR3 length is 18 residues. V lost 0 bases and J lost 8, with 23 bases in between. Germline V lookup: CDR1 SGHTA, CDR2 FQGNSA. The CDR3 region has the DNA TGTGCCAGCAGCTTAGCGCTGATGATCGCTAGTCGTCGTGATGAGCAGTTCTTC. Translation: CASSLALMIASRRDEQFF.

The CDR3 nucleotides are TGTGCCAGCAGCTTTGGCCCCCCTAACTCGGGTGGCAATCAGCCCCAGCATTTT. Its translation: CASSFGPPNSGGNQPQHF. The gene calls are TRBV7-2 and TRBJ1-5, with D unclear. CDR1 is SGHTA, CDR2 FQGNSA, per germline. The V gene lost 3 bases and the J gene lost 2 bases, with 20 bases spanning the gap. This CDR3 comprises 18 residues. The variable domain in full, with the rest retrieved from reference TRBV7-2 and TRBJ1-5, is GAGVSQSPSNKVTEKGKDVELRCDPISGHTALYWYRQSLGQGLEFLIYFQGNSAPDKSGLPSDRFSAERTGGSVSTLTIQRTQQEDSAVYLCASSFGPPNSGGNQPQHFGDGTRLSIL.

This clone has a handful of counts. The chain uses TRBV5-4 and TRBJ2-1, with D tentatively TRBD1 or TRBD2 (5 bases each). CDR1 is SGHNT and CDR2 is YYREEE in the germline V gene (reference sequence). The CDR3 spans 17 residues. The ends were cut back, 0 bases at V and 0 bases at J, with 13 bases in the middle. CDR3 sequence reads: CASSLASGPSSYNEQFF. The CDR3 DNA reads TGTGCCAGCAGCTTGGCATCGGGACCGAGCTCCTACAATGAGCAGTTCTTC.

The V call is TRBV6-5, the J call TRBJ1-6; D gene uncertain. Trimming took off 3 bases at V and 8 bases at J, with 14 bases between the two ends. Germline CDR1 MNHEY, CDR2 SVGAGI. CDR3 length: 15 amino acids. DNA of the CDR3: TGTGCCAGCAGTTATCTTATCGGGAGTCATTCACCCCTCCACTTT. It encodes CASSYLIGSHSPLHF.

This clone ranks as medium-sized. The chain carries TRBV5-1 and TRBJ2-7; a possible D gene is TRBD1 (6 bases). The germline gives CDR1 SGHRS, CDR2 YFSETQ. The CDR3 covers 17 residues. Trimming shortened V by 4 bases and J by 0 bases, and 20 bases separated the two germline ends. CDR3 protein: CASSTLLLADSSYEQYF. In DNA, the CDR3 is TGCGCCAGCAGCACTTTACTCTTGGCGGACAGCTCCTACGAGCAGTACTTC.

The CDR3 is CASKEELNTEAFF. The DNA for the CDR3 is TGCGCCAGCAAGGAAGAACTGAACACTGAAGCTTTCTTT. The V call is TRBV5-1, the J call TRBJ1-1; D is unclear. The CDR3 is 13 amino acids. V shed 6 bases and J shed 0 bases, with 9 bases lying between them. CDR1 SGHRS and CDR2 YFSETQ come from the germline V gene.

V usage is TRBV10-3 and J usage is TRBJ2-2; tentatively, D is TRBD2 (5 bases). There are 16 residues in the CDR3. The germline V and J ends were trimmed by 0 bases and 0 bases, with 8 bases remaining between them. Germline-derived CDR1 and CDR2 are ENHRY and SYGVKD. CDR3 nucleotides: TGTGCCATCAGTGAGTCGGTCGGGACGAACACCGGGGAGCTGTTTTTT. Encoded protein: CAISESVGTNTGELFF.

The chain combines TRBV10-3 with TRBJ2-5; TRBD1 matches 11 bases. The CDR3 contains 15 residues. Germline-derived CDR1 and CDR2 are ENHRY and SYGVKD. Losses at the gene ends were 4 bases for V and 6 bases for J; bases not matched to a gene: 7. CDR3 residues: CAISAPGTGGQTQYF. The CDR3 nucleotides read TGTGCCATCAGTGCCCCCGGGACAGGGGGACAGACCCAGTACTTC.

The chain carries TRBV7-3 and TRBJ2-1, with 7 positions matching TRBD2. This CDR3 is 16 amino acids long. The V gene's germline CDR1 is SGHTA and CDR2 FQGTGA. V shed 1 base and J 10 bases; nucleotides not matched to a gene: 13. CDR3 protein: CASSLNLLGGSQEQFF. CDR3 nucleotides: TGTGCCAGCAGCTTAAACCTATTGGGGGGGTCACAGGAGCAGTTCTTC.

The chain links TRBV6-1 to TRBJ2-1; 9 positions agree with TRBD2. The V gene end was trimmed by 5 bases and the J gene end by 2 bases; junction bases not matched to a gene: 4. The CDR3 contains 15 residues. The germline V gene encodes CDR1 MNHNS and CDR2 SASEGT. CDR3 bases: TGTGCCAGCAGTTCTAGCGGGACTGCCTACAATGAGCAGTTCTTC. It translates to CASSSSGTAYNEQFF.

The chain carries TRBV4-2 and TRBJ2-3; 7 bases fit TRBD1. The germline V gene encodes CDR1 LGHNA and CDR2 YNFKEQ. V lost 0 bases, J lost 4 bases, and 10 bases stayed unmatched. The CDR3 spans 17 residues. The chain's CDR3 is CASSQDRDSLGADTQYF. DNA for the CDR3: TGTGCCAGCAGCCAAGATAGGGACAGTCTAGGGGCAGATACGCAGTATTTT.

The chain uses TRBV4-3 and TRBJ2-1, with 12 bases fitting TRBD2. The junction had 4 bases not matched to a gene; V was cut back by 0 bases and J by 7 bases. Germline loops: CDR1 LGHNA, CDR2 YSLEER. The CDR3 spans 16 residues. The CDR3 DNA sequence: TGCGCCAGCAGCCAAGATCTAGCGGGAGGGCGAAATGAGCAGTTCTTC. Protein sequence: CASSQDLAGGRNEQFF.

CDR3: CASSLAGVVGEKLFF. Written as DNA, the CDR3 is TGTGCCAGCAGCTTAGCCGGTGTAGTGGGCGAAAAACTGTTTTTT. This rearrangement joins TRBV7-6 to TRBJ1-4; the D is unclear. The V end was cut by 0 bases, the J end by 8 bases, with 13 bases between. The CDR3 is 15 residues long. Germline assignment: CDR1 SGHVS and CDR2 FNYEAQ.